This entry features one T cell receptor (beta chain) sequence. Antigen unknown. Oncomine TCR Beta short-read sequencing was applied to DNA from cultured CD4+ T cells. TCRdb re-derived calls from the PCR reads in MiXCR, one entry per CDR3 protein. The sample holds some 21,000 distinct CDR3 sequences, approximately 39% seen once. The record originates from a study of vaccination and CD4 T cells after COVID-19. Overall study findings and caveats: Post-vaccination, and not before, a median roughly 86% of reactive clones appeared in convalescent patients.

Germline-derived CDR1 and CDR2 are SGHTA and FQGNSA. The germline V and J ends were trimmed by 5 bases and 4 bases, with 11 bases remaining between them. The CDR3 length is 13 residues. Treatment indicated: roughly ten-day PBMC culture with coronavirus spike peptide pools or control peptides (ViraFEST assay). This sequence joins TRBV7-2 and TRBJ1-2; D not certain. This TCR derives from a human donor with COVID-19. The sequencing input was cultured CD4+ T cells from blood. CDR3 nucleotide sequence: TGTGCCAGCAGCCCGGACCGTAGCTATGGCTACACCTTC. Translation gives CASSPDRSYGYTF.